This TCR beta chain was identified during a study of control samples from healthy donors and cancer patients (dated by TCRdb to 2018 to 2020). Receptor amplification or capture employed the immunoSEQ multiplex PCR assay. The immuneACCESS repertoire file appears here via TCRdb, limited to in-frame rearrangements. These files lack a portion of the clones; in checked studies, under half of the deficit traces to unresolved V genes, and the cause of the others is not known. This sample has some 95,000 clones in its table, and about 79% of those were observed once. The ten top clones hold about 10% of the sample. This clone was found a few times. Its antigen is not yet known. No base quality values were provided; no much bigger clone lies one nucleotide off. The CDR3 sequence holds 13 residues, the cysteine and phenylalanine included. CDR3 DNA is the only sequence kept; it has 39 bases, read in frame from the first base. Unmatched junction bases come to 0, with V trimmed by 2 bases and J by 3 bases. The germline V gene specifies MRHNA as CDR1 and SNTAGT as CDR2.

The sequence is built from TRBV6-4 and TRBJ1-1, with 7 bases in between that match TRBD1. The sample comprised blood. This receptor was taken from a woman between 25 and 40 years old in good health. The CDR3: CASSDTGDTEAFF. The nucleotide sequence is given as TGTGCCAGCAGTGACACAGGGGACACTGAAGCTTTCTTT.